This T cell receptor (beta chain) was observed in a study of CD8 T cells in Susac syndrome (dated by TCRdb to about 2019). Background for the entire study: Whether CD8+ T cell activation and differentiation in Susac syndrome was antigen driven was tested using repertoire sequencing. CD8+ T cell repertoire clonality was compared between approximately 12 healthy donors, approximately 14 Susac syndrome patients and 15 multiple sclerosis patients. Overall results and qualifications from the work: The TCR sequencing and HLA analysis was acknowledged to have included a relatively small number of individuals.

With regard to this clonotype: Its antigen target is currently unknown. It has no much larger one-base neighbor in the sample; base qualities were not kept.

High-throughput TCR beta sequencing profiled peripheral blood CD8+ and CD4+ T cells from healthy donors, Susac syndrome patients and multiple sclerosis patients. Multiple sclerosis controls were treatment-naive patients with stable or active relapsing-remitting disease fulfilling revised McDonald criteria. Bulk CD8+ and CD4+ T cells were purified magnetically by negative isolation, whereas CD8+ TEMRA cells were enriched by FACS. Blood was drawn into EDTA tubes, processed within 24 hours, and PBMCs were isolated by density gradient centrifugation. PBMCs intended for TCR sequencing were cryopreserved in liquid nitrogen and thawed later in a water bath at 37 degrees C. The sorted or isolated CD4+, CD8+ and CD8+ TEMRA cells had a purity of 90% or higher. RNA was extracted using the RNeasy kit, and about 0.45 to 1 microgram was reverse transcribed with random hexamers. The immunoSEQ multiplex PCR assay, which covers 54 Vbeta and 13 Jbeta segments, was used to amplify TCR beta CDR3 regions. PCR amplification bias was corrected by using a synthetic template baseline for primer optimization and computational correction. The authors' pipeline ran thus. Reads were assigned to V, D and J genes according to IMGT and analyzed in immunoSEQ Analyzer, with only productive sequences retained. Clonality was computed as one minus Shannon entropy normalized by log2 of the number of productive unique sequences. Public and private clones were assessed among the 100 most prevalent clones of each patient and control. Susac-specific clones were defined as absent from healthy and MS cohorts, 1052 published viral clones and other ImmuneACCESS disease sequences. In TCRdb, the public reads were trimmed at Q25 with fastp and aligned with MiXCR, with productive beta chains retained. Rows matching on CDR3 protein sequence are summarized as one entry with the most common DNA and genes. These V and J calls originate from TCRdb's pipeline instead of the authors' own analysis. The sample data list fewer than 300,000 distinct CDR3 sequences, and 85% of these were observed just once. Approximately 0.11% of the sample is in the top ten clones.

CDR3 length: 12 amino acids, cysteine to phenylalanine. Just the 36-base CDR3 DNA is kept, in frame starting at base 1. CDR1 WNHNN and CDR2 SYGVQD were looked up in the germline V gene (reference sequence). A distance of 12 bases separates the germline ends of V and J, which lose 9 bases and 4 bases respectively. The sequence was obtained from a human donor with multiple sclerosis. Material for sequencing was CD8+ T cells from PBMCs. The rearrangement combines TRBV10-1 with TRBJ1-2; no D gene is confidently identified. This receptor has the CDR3 CARQINTYGYTF. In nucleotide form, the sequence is TGCGCCAGGCAGATTAACACCTATGGCTACACCTTC.